One T cell receptor beta chain is described in this entry. The data were taken from a study of blood T cell repertoires in COVID-19. Study as a whole: Samples taken during acute and convalescent COVID-19 were collected in the United States, Italy and Spain.

The ends lost 7 bases at V and 4 bases at J; junction bases unmatched: 8. CDR3 size: 15 residues. Germline-derived CDR1 and CDR2 are LNHDA and SQIVND (reference sequence). As processed by the authors: From reference gene primer amplification, estimates of nucleated cell counts were derived. Profiled with immunoSEQ multiplex PCR; TCRdb holds only in-frame clones, not every one. V, J and clone size derive from that table, while D and trimming were established from the DNA sequence. The sample includes 200,000 or so clones, around nine tenths of them seen just once. Enrollees, roughly 18 to 89 years old, lived in 25 or so US areas. Cohorts were assigned according to the clinical history that participants reported.

Sequencing used PBMCs or T cells enriched from blood (not recorded which). This clonotype originated in a man aged 30-40 years in a cohort exposed to, infected with or recovered from COVID-19 (not recorded which). The V call is TRBV19, the J call TRBJ2-1; TRBD1 matches 9 bases. The DNA for the CDR3 is TGTGCCAGTACTACCACCGGGACAGGGTACAATGAGCAGTTCTTC. The encoded protein is CASTTTGTGYNEQFF. Combining the CDR3 with reference TRBV19 and TRBJ2-1 gives the whole variable domain DGGITQSPKYLFRKEGQNVTLSCEQNLNHDAMYWYRQDPGQGLRLIYYSQIVNDFQKGDIAEGYSVSREKKESFPLTVTSAQKNPTAFYLCASTTTGTGYNEQFFGPGTRLTVL.